A single sample gave rise to the 23 T cell receptor beta chains below, sequenced in a study of T cells in Graves' hyperthyroidism and ophthalmopathy (dated by TCRdb to between 2018 and 2020). Libraries were made using multiplex PCR. The data were produced on an Illumina HiSeq 2000. Amplification of TCR beta CDR3 regions was carried out from RNA transcripts. The first round of RT-PCR for the TCR CDR3 was performed with the HTBI primer set and the Qiagen OneStep RT-PCR kit. TCRdb itself trimmed the public reads at Q25 with fastp, ran MiXCR and retained productive beta chains. Rows are combined by CDR3 protein, so each entry shows the most common genes and DNA. The sample has 650,000 to 700,000 distinct CDR3 sequences on record, 15% to 20% of them singletons. The top ten constitute 15% to 17% of the sample. Source material: blood. These TCRs come from a man aged 50 to 60 with Graves' hyperthyroidism.

This clonotype was recorded many times. The rearrangement uses TRBV3-1 and TRBJ2-1; 8 positions agree with TRBD2. Germline V gene sequence: CDR1 LGHDT, CDR2 YNNKEL (reference sequence). The CDR3 sequence is 13 residues long. V lost 1 base to trimming and J lost 7 bases; unmatched junction nucleotides: 0. The CDR3 loop reads CASSQGGGNEQFF. In nucleotides, the CDR3 is TGTGCCAGCAGCCAAGGCGGGGGGAATGAGCAGTTCTTC.

This chain links TRBV2 with TRBJ1-5, with D tentatively TRBD1 (5 bases). Trimming removed 1 base at V and 6 bases at J, with 10 bases between. The germline V gene encodes CDR1 SNHLY and CDR2 FYNNEI. There are 14 residues in the CDR3. The CDR3 sequence: CASSEGAGFQPQHF. For the CDR3, the DNA is TGTGCCAGCAGTGAAGGGGCAGGGTTTCAGCCCCAGCATTTT.

This clonotype was counted between two and nine times. J is TRBJ1-3 and V is TRBV5-1, with D unclear. In germline, CDR1 is SGHRS, CDR2 YFSETQ. This CDR3 region has 13 residues. V lost 5 bases and J 1 base, leaving 7 bases between the germline ends. The CDR3 sequence is CASRVSSGNTIYF. For the CDR3, the DNA is TGCGCCAGCAGGGTCTCATCTGGAAACACCATATATTTT.

This clonotype was picked up a small number of times. The gene calls are TRBV27 and TRBJ2-1; D is tentatively TRBD1 or TRBD2 (5 bases each). Germline CDR1 is MNHEY and CDR2 is SMNVEV (reference sequence). V lost 0 bases and J lost 4, with 13 bases in between. The CDR3 consists of 16 residues. The CDR3 DNA reads TGTGCCAGCAGTTTATCGATGAGGGGAGAATACAATGAGCAGTTCTTC. Amino acids: CASSLSMRGEYNEQFF.

This clonotype was detected many times. The genes are TRBV10-3 and TRBJ2-1; D ambiguous. CDR1 ENHRY and CDR2 SYGVKD come from the germline V gene. The CDR3 length is 15 residues. V was trimmed by 0 bases and J by 6 bases, leaving 12 bases between them. In nucleotides, the CDR3 is TGTGCCATCAGTGAGTCATCAAGAGCAGGCAATGAGCAGTTCTTC. Translation gives CAISESSRAGNEQFF.

This clonotype came up many times. The chain recombines TRBV2 with TRBJ2-3; 12 bases line up with TRBD2. V gave up 6 bases and J gave up 4 bases; unmatched junction bases: 2. CDR1 SNHLY and CDR2 FYNNEI come from the germline V gene. The CDR3 loop spans 14 amino acids. CDR3 region: CASRTSGSADTQYF. The CDR3 nucleotides are TGTGCCAGCAGGACTAGCGGGAGTGCAGATACGCAGTATTTT.

This clonotype was recorded at least ten times. V gene TRBV28 combines with J gene TRBJ2-2; 7 bases line up with TRBD2. This CDR3 region has 16 residues. In germline, CDR1 is MDHEN, CDR2 SYDVKM. J lost 5 bases, V lost 5 bases, and 11 bases had no gene match. The CDR3 loop reads CASSAPAGLATGELFF. Written as DNA, the CDR3 is TGTGCCAGCAGTGCACCAGCGGGACTGGCAACCGGGGAGCTGTTTTTT.

This clonotype was detected only a few times. The chain links TRBV5-4 to TRBJ2-7, with unresolved D. The germline CDR1 and CDR2 sequences are SGHNT and YYREEE (reference sequence). V was shortened by 3 bases and J by 3 bases, with 16 bases between the two germline ends. The CDR3 extends over 15 amino acids. CDR3: CASSSEGGLSYEQYF. CDR3 bases: TGTGCCAGCAGCTCCGAAGGTGGGCTGAGCTACGAGCAGTACTTC. Together with reference TRBV5-4 and TRBJ2-7, the CDR3 gives the full variable domain: ETGVTQSPTHLIKTRGQQVTLRCSSQSGHNTVSWYQQALGQGPQFIFQYYREEENGRGNFPPRFSGLQFPNYSSELNVNALELDDSALYLCASSSEGGLSYEQYFGPGTRLTVT.

The sample holds a few counts of this clonotype. The V call is TRBV20-1, the J call TRBJ2-5, with D tentatively TRBD2 (6 bases). The germline V and J ends were trimmed by 2 bases and 4 bases, with 8 bases remaining between them. The CDR3 is 12 amino acids. Germline V gene data show CDR1 as DFQATT and CDR2 as SNEGSKA (reference sequence). As DNA, the CDR3 is TGCAGTGCTAGATCGCGGGGAGAGACCCAGTACTTC. Translating it yields CSARSRGETQYF.

The V and J genes are TRBV28 and TRBJ1-5; 7 bases map to TRBD1. The CDR3 runs to 13 residues. Germline CDR1 reads MDHEN; CDR2 reads SYDVKM. The V and J ends lost 5 bases and 7 bases, in that order; junction bases with no gene match: 5. The CDR3 region is CASSKQGSQPQHF. CDR3 in DNA: TGTGCCAGCAGTAAACAGGGGTCCCAGCCCCAGCATTTT.

Only a few counts were recorded for this clonotype. The J gene is TRBJ2-7, the V gene TRBV14; 15 bases line up with TRBD2. Germline V gene data show CDR1 as SGHDN and CDR2 as FVKESK. The trim removed 2 bases at V and 1 base at J, leaving 12 bases unmatched. CDR3 length equals 20 residues. The CDR3 nucleotides are TGTGCCAGCAGCCAATCCATCGGACTAGCGGGAGGGCCCAGGTCCTACGAGCAGTACTTC. Translation gives CASSQSIGLAGGPRSYEQYF.

Ten or more counts support this clonotype. The rearrangement joins TRBV27 to TRBJ1-2; D is perhaps TRBD1 (5 bases). CDR3 length: 14 amino acids. V lost 3 bases, J lost 4 bases, and 12 bases lay in between. Germline V gives CDR1 MNHEY, CDR2 SMNVEV (reference sequence). CDR3 loop: CASSFLGESYGYTF. CDR3 DNA sequence: TGTGCCAGCAGTTTCTTAGGGGAGAGCTATGGCTACACCTTC.

This clonotype has a handful of counts. V and J are TRBV30 and TRBJ2-7; TRBD1 agrees at 9 bases. The trim removed 2 bases at V and 6 bases at J, leaving 5 bases unmatched. The CDR3 consists of 13 residues. The V gene's germline CDR1 is GTSNPN and CDR2 SVGIG (reference sequence). CDR3 DNA: TGTGCCTGGAGTACCGGGACAGGGTTCGAGCAGTACTTC. This encodes CAWSTGTGFEQYF.

There are a few counts of this clonotype. This chain uses TRBV5-1 with TRBJ2-2; D perhaps matches TRBD2 (5 bases). Germline CDR1 reads SGHRS; CDR2 reads YFSETQ. CDR3 size: 15 residues. Trimming stripped 6 bases from V and 4 bases from J, with 16 bases between. CDR3 protein: CASTKIRGPTGELFF. The CDR3 bases are TGCGCCAGCACTAAGATTCGGGGTCCCACCGGGGAGCTGTTTTTT. Drawing the rest from reference TRBV5-1 and TRBJ2-2, the complete variable domain is KAGVTQTPRYLIKTRGQQVTLSCSPISGHRSVSWYQQTPGQGLQFLFEYFSETQRNKGNFPGRFSGRQFSNSRSEMNVSTLELGDSALYLCASTKIRGPTGELFFGEGSRLTVL.

This clonotype was counted ten times or more. J is TRBJ2-7 and V is TRBV19; 8 bases match TRBD2. V lost 6 bases and J lost 2; bases outside the gene matches: 6. Germline CDR1 and CDR2: LNHDA and SQIVND (reference sequence). The CDR3 totals 14 residues. CDR3 sequence (DNA): TGTGCCAGTAGCCCCAGCGGGGGAACCTACGAGCAGTACTTC. This gives the protein CASSPSGGTYEQYF. The whole variable domain, remainder taken from reference TRBV19 and TRBJ2-7, is DGGITQSPKYLFRKEGQNVTLSCEQNLNHDAMYWYRQDPGQGLRLIYYSQIVNDFQKGDIAEGYSVSREKKESFPLTVTSAQKNPTAFYLCASSPSGGTYEQYFGPGTRLTVT.

This clonotype has a count of ten or more. The chain combines TRBV24-1 with TRBJ2-1; TRBD2 aligns across 7 bases. From germline, CDR1 is KGHDR and CDR2 SFDVKD. Unmatched junction bases numbered 8, after V lost 3 bases and J lost 4 bases. This CDR3 spans 16 amino acids. CDR3 protein: CATSDLGGHKYNEQFF. The DNA of the CDR3 is TGTGCCACCAGTGATCTGGGAGGGCACAAATACAATGAGCAGTTCTTC.

This clonotype came up many times. This chain links TRBV20-1 with TRBJ2-1, with a tentative D call TRBD2 (6 bases). The CDR3 consists of 16 residues. Germline V gene data show CDR1 as DFQATT and CDR2 as SNEGSKA (reference sequence). V was trimmed by 3 bases and J by 3 bases, leaving 18 bases between them. CDR3 sequence reads: CSASSLAKDYYNEQFF. In DNA form, the CDR3 reads TGCAGTGCTAGCAGTCTTGCTAAGGACTACTACAATGAGCAGTTCTTC.

This clonotype has at least ten counts. DNA for the CDR3: TGTGCCAGCAGCTTAGGGGTAGCGGGGCACTACAATGAGCAGTTCTTC. It is translated as CASSLGVAGHYNEQFF. V is TRBV11-3 and J is TRBJ2-1; 8 nucleotides agree with TRBD2. The CDR3 has 16 amino acids. V lost 1 base and J lost 3; bases outside the gene matches: 5. Germline values: CDR1 SGHNT, CDR2 YENEEA.

At least ten counts were recorded for this clonotype. The J gene is TRBJ2-1, the V gene TRBV3-1; TRBD2 aligns across 7 bases. The junction had 9 bases not matched to a gene; V was cut back by 0 bases and J by 16 bases. CDR1 LGHDT and CDR2 YNNKEL come from the germline V gene (reference sequence). The CDR3 spans 13 residues. The CDR3 region is CASSQDGRARFFF. CDR3 bases: TGTGCCAGCAGCCAAGATGGGAGGGCTCGCTTTTTCTTC.

This sequence joins TRBV5-1 and TRBJ2-3, with D perhaps TRBD2 (6 bases). The length of the CDR3 is 14 residues. Deletions cut 3 bases from V and 4 bases from J, with 12 bases between. Germline V lookup: CDR1 SGHRS, CDR2 YFSETQ. The CDR3 protein is CASSWGDSSDTQYF. The CDR3 DNA reads as TGCGCCAGCAGCTGGGGGGACTCGTCAGATACGCAGTATTTT.

The table lists this clonotype with many counts. The chain joins TRBV28 to TRBJ2-7, with D perhaps TRBD2 (5 bases). Germline assignment: CDR1 MDHEN and CDR2 SYDVKM. CDR3 length: 17 amino acids. V was cut by 3 bases and J by 5 bases, with 23 bases left in between. CDR3 loop: CASSFPPTFGLVDEQYF. The CDR3 bases are TGTGCCAGCAGTTTCCCTCCTACATTTGGACTGGTAGACGAGCAGTACTTC.

This clonotype has ten or more counts. The gene calls are TRBV7-9 and TRBJ1-2; TRBD1 matches at 7 bases. The junction had 5 bases not matched to a gene; V was cut back by 1 base and J by 6 bases. This CDR3 has 14 amino acids. CDR1 and CDR2 (germline): SEHNR, FQNEAQ (reference sequence). The DNA of the CDR3 is TGTGCCAGCAGCTTAGAGAACAGGGGCAATGGCTACACCTTC. Amino acids: CASSLENRGNGYTF.

This clonotype has a count of ten or more. The V call is TRBV2, the J call TRBJ1-1, with D tentatively TRBD1 (5 bases). In germline, CDR1 is SNHLY, CDR2 FYNNEI. V dropped 6 bases and J dropped 0 bases, with 8 bases sitting between them. The CDR3 covers 13 residues. CDR3 DNA sequence: TGTGCCAGCAGGAGGGACTTGAACACTGAAGCTTTCTTT. Amino acids: CASRRDLNTEAFF.